What follows are 27 T cell receptor beta chains derived from one specimen sequenced in a study of human T cells and chemical hapten exposure. One entry per CDR3 protein results from TCRdb running MiXCR on the RACE reads. The table lists 80,000 to 95,000 distinct CDR3 sequences, 9.5% to 12% of them singletons. Time point here: patch test 1, 2 weeks after DPC sensitization. Treatment here: therapeutic diphenylcyclopropenone sensitization with weekly scalp DPC. The sequences come from whole blood, collected in connection with sensitization to the hapten diphenylcyclopropenone (DPC). These receptors all stem from a woman aged 50 to 65 with alopecia areata. Some clones in this sample may be carry-over from other donors' samples.

This clonotype was observed a few times. The V and J genes are TRBV6-5 and TRBJ2-5; 12 nucleotides match TRBD2. Per germline, CDR1 MNHEY and CDR2 SVGAGI. V lost 2 bases and J lost 6; bases outside the gene matches: 4. There are 15 residues in the CDR3. The CDR3 spells CASSYTLAGGKTQYF. CDR3 in DNA: TGTGCCAGCAGTTACACACTAGCGGGGGGAAAGACCCAGTACTTC.

This clonotype has at least ten counts. The chain carries TRBV7-2 and TRBJ1-5, with 7 positions matching TRBD1. V was clipped by 9 bases and J by 3 bases; unmatched bases: 8. The CDR3 has 14 amino acids. Germline V gene lookup returns CDR1 SGHTA and CDR2 FQGNSA. CDR3 protein: CASRVQGDNQPQHF. The CDR3 DNA reads as TGTGCCAGTCGGGTGCAGGGGGACAATCAGCCCCAGCATTTT.

In its sample, this clonotype was seen a few times. Since a much larger clone is just one base distant, this may be a read error. The V and J genes are TRBV7-9 and TRBJ2-3; D possibly matches TRBD1 or TRBD2 (5 bases each). The CDR3 totals 12 residues. Germline V gene lookup returns CDR1 SEHNR and CDR2 FQNEAQ (reference sequence). Deletions cut 8 bases from V and 1 base from J, with 7 bases between. The DNA of the CDR3 is TGTGCCAGCGGGGGTTGCACAGATACGCAGTATTTT. This translates into CASGGCTDTQYF.

Only a few counts were recorded for this clonotype. The chain has TRBV3-1 and TRBJ1-6; a weak D match, TRBD1 (6 bases). The CDR3 extends over 13 amino acids. The germline CDR1 and CDR2 sequences are LGHDT and YNNKEL (reference sequence). The germline V and J ends were trimmed by 8 bases and 6 bases, with 11 bases remaining between them. Written as DNA, the CDR3 is TGTGCCAGCTCGGGCAGGGGTAATTCACCCCTCCACTTT. It encodes CASSGRGNSPLHF.

V is TRBV19 and J is TRBJ1-5; D gene unclear. The CDR3 extends over 15 amino acids. CDR1 is LNHDA and CDR2 is SQIVND in the germline V gene (reference sequence). V shed 0 bases and J shed 0 bases, with 6 bases lying between them. CDR3 in DNA: TGTGCCAGTAGTATAGATCTAGATAGCAATCAGCCCCAGCATTTT. Protein product: CASSIDLDSNQPQHF. Full variable domain (outside the CDR3, taken from reference TRBV19 and TRBJ1-5): DGGITQSPKYLFRKEGQNVTLSCEQNLNHDAMYWYRQDPGQGLRLIYYSQIVNDFQKGDIAEGYSVSREKKESFPLTVTSAQKNPTAFYLCASSIDLDSNQPQHFGDGTRLSIL.

This clonotype was seen ten or more times. The J gene is TRBJ2-3, the V gene TRBV7-2; 9 nucleotides agree with TRBD2. V trimming: 2 bases; J trimming: 4 bases; junction bases outside the gene matches: 13. The CDR3 is made up of 18 amino acids. Germline V gives CDR1 SGHTA, CDR2 FQGNSA. CDR3 coding DNA: TGTGCCAGCAGCTTAAGTATCAGCCTAGCGGGGTCCTCAGATACGCAGTATTTT. Encoded protein: CASSLSISLAGSSDTQYF.

The table lists this clonotype with many counts. J is TRBJ1-3 and V is TRBV12-3 or TRBV12-4; tentative D call: TRBD1 (5 bases). The V gene lost 6 bases and the J gene lost 0 bases, with 12 bases spanning the gap. The CDR3 consists of 15 residues. CDR3 loop: CASRRRGFSGNTIYF. The CDR3 nucleotides are TGTGCCAGCAGACGTAGGGGTTTCTCTGGAAACACCATATATTTT.

This clonotype appeared a few times. The chain combines TRBV3-1 with TRBJ1-4, with D possibly TRBD1 on 6 matching bases. The V end lost 4 bases, the J end lost 5 bases, and 17 bases lay between the germline ends. CDR3 length: 16 amino acids. CDR1 LGHDT and CDR2 YNNKEL come from the germline V gene (reference sequence). DNA for the CDR3: TGTGCCAGCAGCCCCTACCGACAGGCGCAGAATGAAAAACTGTTTTTT. Translation gives CASSPYRQAQNEKLFF. Together with reference TRBV3-1 and TRBJ1-4, the CDR3 gives the full variable domain: DTAVSQTPKYLVTQMGNDKSIKCEQNLGHDTMYWYKQDSKKFLKIMFSYNNKELIINETVPNRFSPKSPDKAHLNLHINSLELGDSAVYFCASSPYRQAQNEKLFFGSGTQLSVL.

This clonotype was seen repeatedly, ten times or more. This rearrangement joins TRBV7-6 to TRBJ2-1; D remains ambiguous. CDR1 is SGHVS, CDR2 FNYEAQ, per germline. With 5 bases removed from V and 13 bases from J, the gap between germline ends came to 15 bases. This CDR3 has 12 residues. CDR3 in DNA: TGTGCCAGCAGCCTAGGGAACACCGACCAGTTCTTC. It translates to CASSLGNTDQFF.

This clonotype was counted between two and nine times. The chain joins TRBV29-1 to TRBJ2-2; D uncertain. Trimming took off 5 bases at V and 8 bases at J, with 9 bases between the two ends. CDR3 length equals 11 residues. The germline gives CDR1 SQVTM, CDR2 ANQGSEA. CDR3 in DNA: TGCAGCGTTAAATCCTTAGGGGAGCTGTTTTTT. Amino acid sequence: CSVKSLGELFF.

This clonotype was seen a few times. The V call is TRBV28, the J call TRBJ2-1; D perhaps matches TRBD1 (5 bases). The CDR3 spans 11 residues. Per the germline V gene, CDR1 is MDHEN and CDR2 is SYDVKM. The CDR3 loop is CAVQGYNEQFF. The CDR3 DNA sequence: TGTGCGGTCCAGGGCTACAATGAGCAGTTCTTC.

The V call is TRBV7-2, the J call TRBJ2-3; 8 bases line up with TRBD1. Germline V gene data show CDR1 as SGHTA and CDR2 as FQGNSA. The CDR3 sequence is 13 residues long. The trim removed 6 bases at V and 2 bases at J, leaving 1 base unmatched. The CDR3 coding sequence is TGTGCCAGCAGGACAGGGGCCACAGATACGCAGTATTTT. This encodes CASRTGATDTQYF.

This clonotype occurred a few times. J is TRBJ1-6 and V is TRBV4-2, with TRBD1 matching 10 bases. Germline loops: CDR1 LGHNA, CDR2 YNFKEQ. This CDR3 spans 16 amino acids. The J segment lost 8 bases and the V segment lost 0 bases, leaving 4 bases of the junction unmatched. The CDR3 DNA reads as TGTGCCAGCAGCCAAGAGACAGGGGGCAGATATTCACCCCTCCACTTT. It codes for CASSQETGGRYSPLHF.

This clonotype was detected many times. This chain links TRBV12-3 or TRBV12-4 with TRBJ1-1; 9 bases fit TRBD1. The V gene end was trimmed by 2 bases and the J gene end by 0 bases; junction bases not matched to a gene: 1. The CDR3 runs to 15 residues. CDR3 in DNA: TGTGCCAGCAGTTTAAGGACAGGGGTGAACACTGAAGCTTTCTTT. This encodes CASSLRTGVNTEAFF.

The chain couples TRBV5-4 to TRBJ2-7; 7 nucleotides align to TRBD2. The trim removed 4 bases at V and 2 bases at J, leaving 3 bases unmatched. The CDR3 is made up of 13 amino acids. Germline CDR1 and CDR2: SGHNT and YYREEE (reference sequence). The CDR3 coding sequence is TGTGCCAGCAGCACTAGCGCGACCTACGAGCAGTACTTC. This gives the protein CASSTSATYEQYF.

In its sample, this clonotype was seen many times. This chain connects TRBV3-1 to TRBJ1-1; the D is unclear. V lost 0 bases and J lost 0, with 8 bases in between. Germline V lookup: CDR1 LGHDT, CDR2 YNNKEL (reference sequence). The CDR3 length is 15 residues. The CDR3 DNA reads as TGTGCCAGCAGCCAAGATCCGGGGATGAACACTGAAGCTTTCTTT. Residues: CASSQDPGMNTEAFF.

This clonotype was detected only once. One base away lies a much larger clone, so this may be a sequencing read error. The chain recombines TRBV7-6 with TRBJ2-5, with TRBD2 identical over 7 bases. Unmatched junction bases numbered 6, after V lost 3 bases and J lost 5 bases. The CDR3 has 14 amino acids. CDR1 SGHVS and CDR2 FNYEAQ come from the germline V gene. The CDR3 nucleotides read TGTGCCAGCAGCTTTAATACAGCGGGGGAGACCCAGTACTTC. This translates into CASSFNTAGETQYF.

This clonotype was seen many times. The chain employs TRBV7-3 and TRBJ2-5, with D uncertain. Germline CDR1 is SGHTA and CDR2 is FQGTGA. Trimming took 2 bases from V and 0 from J, leaving 13 bases between them. This CDR3 has 16 amino acids. The CDR3 bases are TGTGCCAGCAGCTTAGGGGTCAGACATTACCAAGAGACCCAGTACTTC. Residues: CASSLGVRHYQETQYF.

J is TRBJ1-1 and V is TRBV2; 9 nucleotides line up with TRBD1. This CDR3 contains 15 residues. CDR1 is SNHLY, CDR2 FYNNEI, per germline. The V and J ends lost 6 bases and 8 bases, in that order; junction bases with no gene match: 13. This CDR3 is CASSREGQGASEAFF. In DNA form, the CDR3 reads TGTGCCAGCAGCAGAGAGGGACAGGGTGCGTCGGAAGCTTTCTTT.

On this clonotype: It may be a read error: a sequence one base away is much more abundant. The CDR3 DNA follows: TGTGTCAGTAGCCTTCCCGGCGGTGACTATGGCTACACCTTC. Translated: CVSSLPGGDYGYTF. The J gene is TRBJ1-2, the V gene TRBV19; D is undetermined. The CDR3 spans 14 residues. The germline CDR1 and CDR2 sequences are LNHDA and SQIVND (reference sequence).

At least ten counts were recorded for this clonotype. V and J are TRBV20-1 and TRBJ1-6; D uncertain. The CDR3 is 15 residues long. The V gene lost 1 base and the J gene lost 0 bases, with 7 bases spanning the gap. Germline V lookup: CDR1 DFQATT, CDR2 SNEGSKA (reference sequence). The CDR3 DNA reads as TGCAGTGCTAGAGCGTCGAGCTCCTATAATTCACCCCTCCACTTT. It encodes CSARASSSYNSPLHF.

The chain combines TRBV10-3 with TRBJ2-7; 11 bases match TRBD2. The CDR3 length is 12 residues. The J segment lost 3 bases and the V segment lost 8 bases, leaving 0 bases of the junction unmatched. CDR1 is ENHRY and CDR2 is SYGVKD in the germline V gene. The CDR3 DNA sequence: TGTGCCATCGGGACTAGCGGCTACGAGCAGTACTTC. Translation gives CAIGTSGYEQYF.

CDR3 loop: CASSLPGGQKTEAFF. The CDR3 DNA sequence: TGTGCCAGCAGCCTTCCGGGCGGGCAAAAGACTGAAGCTTTCTTT. The chain recombines TRBV6-5 with TRBJ1-1; no definite D call. Germline lookup yields CDR1 MNHEY and CDR2 SVGAGI. V lost 6 bases to trimming and J lost 5 bases, with 19 bases between them. CDR3 length: 15 residues.

This clonotype occurred many times. This chain uses TRBV5-1 with TRBJ2-1, with a tentative D call TRBD2 (6 bases). V shed 4 bases and J shed 8 bases, with 22 bases lying between them. Germline lookup yields CDR1 SGHRS and CDR2 YFSETQ. The CDR3 contains 16 residues. This CDR3 is CASSRGPTGDQYEQFF. The CDR3 DNA sequence: TGCGCCAGCAGCCGAGGGCCGACGGGAGATCAGTATGAGCAGTTCTTC.

As regards this clonotype: A much larger clone is a single base away; this may be a read error. The chain combines TRBV7-9 with TRBJ2-7, with 7 nucleotides matching TRBD1. The CDR3 contains 14 residues. J was trimmed by 2 bases and V by 1 base; bases with no gene match: 2. From germline, CDR1 is SEHNR and CDR2 FQNEAQ (reference sequence). CDR3 sequence: CASSLEGGPYEQYF. The DNA of the CDR3 is TGTGCCAGCAGCTTAGAAGGGGGCCCCTACGAGCAGTACTTC.

This clonotype was seen at least ten times. The chain couples TRBV12-3 or TRBV12-4 to TRBJ1-2; D unresolved. The length of the CDR3 is 16 residues. The V end was cut by 7 bases, the J end by 2 bases, with 20 bases between. The CDR3 is CASKHYREPANYGYTF. The CDR3 DNA reads TGTGCCAGCAAACATTACCGGGAACCCGCGAACTATGGCTACACCTTC.

This clonotype has only a few counts. The chain couples TRBV3-1 to TRBJ1-4, with unresolved D. The V gene lost 4 bases and the J gene lost 0 bases, with 6 bases spanning the gap. The CDR3 has 14 residues. Germline V lookup: CDR1 LGHDT, CDR2 YNNKEL (reference sequence). CDR3 nucleotide sequence: TGTGCCAGCAGCCGCATATCAACTAATGAAAAACTGTTTTTT. Protein product: CASSRISTNEKLFF. Based on the CDR3 plus reference TRBV3-1 and TRBJ1-4, the full variable domain is DTAVSQTPKYLVTQMGNDKSIKCEQNLGHDTMYWYKQDSKKFLKIMFSYNNKELIINETVPNRFSPKSPDKAHLNLHINSLELGDSAVYFCASSRISTNEKLFFGSGTQLSVL.